This is a list of T cell receptor beta chains from one sample in a study of CD8 T cells in ankylosing spondylitis. Each CDR3 protein gets one entry after TCRdb re-called the 5' RACE reads with MiXCR. In the table there are some 150,000 distinct CDR3 sequences, over 9.5% of which are singletons. The sequencing sample was made of blood, either unsorted or a sorted T cell fraction (not recorded which). Receptors were obtained from a female donor with ankylosing spondylitis or in good health (not recorded which). Both conserved end residues are part of each CDR3. The D gene is left open where the match is weak. Rows may omit the clone size; those that give it use once, few, many or a size class.

v_gene	d_gene	j_gene	abundance	CDR3nt	CDR3aa
TRBV12-3/TRBV12-4	-	TRBJ1-2	many	TGTGCCAGCAGGCTGCTCGGTTCTAACTATGGCTACACCTTC	CASRLLGSNYGYTF
TRBV9	TRBD1	TRBJ2-3	many	TGTGCCAGCAGCGCATCCGGGACAGGGCACAGTGGTACGCAGTATTTT	CASSASGTGHSGTQYF
TRBV12-3/TRBV12-4	-	TRBJ2-2	few	TGTGCCAGCAGTTTAGGGGGCGGGCCCACCGGGGAGCTGTTTTTT	CASSLGGGPTGELFF
TRBV29-1	-	TRBJ2-5	-	TGCAGCCCCTGGACCAAAGAGACCCAGTACTTC	CSPWTKETQYF
TRBV12-3/TRBV12-4	-	TRBJ1-5	many	TGTGCCAGCAGCTGGGACTCACTAGGCCAGCCCCAGCATTTT	CASSWDSLGQPQHF
TRBV5-5	TRBD1	TRBJ1-4	many	TGTGCCAGCAGCTCTGGTCTGGACAGGGGAAGTGAAAAACTGTTTTTT	CASSSGLDRGSEKLFF
TRBV3-1	-	TRBJ2-2	many	TGTGCCAGCAGCCCGAGACTAGTGAACACCGGGGAGCTGTTTTTT	CASSPRLVNTGELFF
TRBV27	-	TRBJ2-5	many	TGTGCCAGCAGTTTACGCGGGCCGGAGACCCAGTACTTC	CASSLRGPETQYF
TRBV6-5	TRBD1	TRBJ2-7	-	TGTGCCAGCAGTAACCCTGACAGGGGGTCCTACGAGCAGTACTTC	CASSNPDRGSYEQYF
TRBV12-3/TRBV12-4	TRBD2	TRBJ2-1	many	TGTGCCAGCAACCCGGGAGGGCCGGGATTTGTTGAGCAGTTCTTC	CASNPGGPGFVEQFF
TRBV5-1	-	TRBJ1-2	many	TGCGCCAGCATCCGATTTGAGCAAGATGGCTACACCTTC	CASIRFEQDGYTF
TRBV21-1	-	TRBJ2-7	-	TGTGCCAGCAGCTTCCAGTACTTC	CASSFQYF
TRBV29-1	-	TRBJ2-1	many	TGCAGCGTTGCCATTAATAGCGGCGGAATTGAGTTCTTC	CSVAINSGGIEFF
TRBV5-1	-	TRBJ2-4	-	TGCGCCAGCAGCTTGGAACTATATGGGGTAAACATTCAGTACTTC	CASSLELYGVNIQYF
TRBV20-1	-	TRBJ2-4	many	TGCAGTGCTAGATATGAGAGACTGATAGGCATTCAGTACTTC	CSARYERLIGIQYF
TRBV19	-	TRBJ2-3	-	TGTGCCAGTAAAAAGACTGGCACAGATACGCAGTATTTT	CASKKTGTDTQYF
TRBV7-2	TRBD2	TRBJ2-7	many	TGTGCCAGCAGCTTAGCTAGCGGGAGGGCGGCGGGAGACCACGAGCAGTACTTC	CASSLASGRAAGDHEQYF
TRBV7-2	-	TRBJ1-5	many	TGTGCCAGCAGCGAAATCGCGATGGGCAATCAGCCCCAGCATTTT	CASSEIAMGNQPQHF
TRBV5-5	TRBD1	TRBJ2-7	many	TGTGCCAGCAGCTTAAGAGACAGGGGGAGTTCCTACGAGCAGTACTTC	CASSLRDRGSSYEQYF
TRBV20-1	-	TRBJ1-2	many	TGCAGTGCTAGAGACACAGCAGCTAACTATGGCTACACCTTC	CSARDTAANYGYTF
TRBV30	-	TRBJ1-3	-	TGTGCCTGGAGATCGCCTCCTGGAAACACCATATATTTT	CAWRSPPGNTIYF
TRBV11-3	-	TRBJ2-7	many	TGTGCCAGCAGCAACCCGGGGACGGTGAGTTACGAGCAGTACTTC	CASSNPGTVSYEQYF